The TCR beta chain described here comes from a study of cytomegalovirus exposure and HLA in healthy donors. In the PCR, 60 Vbeta and 13 Jbeta primers were used. Libraries were prepared by immunoSEQ multiplex PCR; TCRdb keeps only in-frame clonotypes and omits some of them. The sample holds 200,000 or so clones. Trimming removed 7 bases from V and 3 bases from J, with 18 bases in between. CDR3 length: 15 amino acids. Per germline, CDR1 LNHDA and CDR2 SQIVND (reference sequence). The chain carries TRBV19 and TRBJ1-1, with D possibly being TRBD1 (5 bases). The receptor was derived from a boy younger than 18 in good health and CMV-seronegative. The sample was PBMCs. Written as DNA, the CDR3 is TGTGCCAGTACCGTATCAGGGTTTCAGGACACTGAAGCTTTCTTT. It encodes CASTVSGFQDTEAFF.